The 23 T cell receptor beta chains presented below share a single source sample, sequenced in a study of blood T cells in healthy people across ages. Together with a sample-barcoded 5' primer, a J-beta primer mix was included in a second PCR lasting about 7 to 11 cycles. TCRdb itself ran the 5' RACE reads through MiXCR, one entry per CDR3 protein. This table holds 1.5 million to 2 million distinct CDR3 sequences, roughly 28% found once. Sequences were obtained from blood. The origin of the receptors is a woman aged 30 to 39 in good health.

This clonotype was picked up a small number of times. In DNA form, the CDR3 reads TGTGCCAGCAGCCACGTGACAGGGAGCTATGGCTACACCTTC. Translated, it gives CASSHVTGSYGYTF. The chain joins TRBV14 to TRBJ1-2, with TRBD1 matching over 7 bases. There are 14 residues in the CDR3. V shed 3 bases and J 4 bases; nucleotides not matched to a gene: 5. CDR1 is SGHDN and CDR2 is FVKESK in the germline V gene. Based on the CDR3 plus reference TRBV14 and TRBJ1-2, the full variable domain is EAGVTQFPSHSVIEKGQTVTLRCDPISGHDNLYWYRRVMGKEIKFLLHFVKESKQDESGMPNNRFLAERTGGTYSTLKVQPAELEDSGVYFCASSHVTGSYGYTFGSGTRLTVV.

This clonotype was seen at least ten times. The chain recombines TRBV4-1 with TRBJ1-4; D is uncertain. Trimming shortened V by 4 bases and J by 8 bases, and 11 bases separated the two germline ends. CDR3 size: 13 residues. From germline, CDR1 is MGHRA and CDR2 YSYEKL. CDR3: CASSRSAEEKLFF. The CDR3 coding sequence is TGCGCCAGCAGCCGATCGGCGGAGGAAAAACTGTTTTTT.

J is TRBJ2-3 and V is TRBV15, with no clear D. This CDR3 has 17 amino acids. The germline V and J ends were trimmed by 4 bases and 2 bases, with 19 bases remaining between them. The germline V gene has CDR1 LNHNV and CDR2 YYDKDF (reference sequence). As DNA, the CDR3 is TGTGCCACCAGCATCGAGCTGGCTAGATCTTACACAGATACGCAGTATTTT. Its translation: CATSIELARSYTDTQYF. Supplemented by reference TRBV15 and TRBJ2-3, the full variable domain reads DAMVIQNPRYQVTQFGKPVTLSCSQTLNHNVMYWYQQKSSQAPKLLFHYYDKDFNNEADTPDNFQSRRPNTSFCFLDIRSPGLGDTAMYLCATSIELARSYTDTQYFGPGTRLTVL.

This clonotype was seen more than once but under ten times. The chain recombines TRBV2 with TRBJ1-2, with D possibly TRBD1 on 6 matching bases. Per germline, CDR1 SNHLY and CDR2 FYNNEI. There are 16 residues in the CDR3. V was cut by 3 bases and J by 3 bases, with 17 bases left in between. In DNA, the CDR3 is TGTGCCAGCAGTGAGCTTCGGACAGAGGGGGACTATGGCTACACCTTC. It yields the protein CASSELRTEGDYGYTF.

In this sample, this clonotype turned up many times. This chain links TRBV4-3 with TRBJ2-7; TRBD1 matches at 8 bases. The CDR3 is 16 residues long. V lost 3 bases, J lost 3 bases, and 10 bases stayed unmatched. Looked up from germline, CDR1 is LGHNA and CDR2 is YSLEER. CDR3 in DNA: TGCGCCAGCAGCCAGAGCGTGGACAGGGAAAACTACGAGCAGTACTTC. Translating it yields CASSQSVDRENYEQYF.

A remark on this clonotype: Given a much more abundant clone one base away, this may be a read error. J is TRBJ2-6 and V is TRBV5-1; D may be TRBD1 (5 bases). In germline, CDR1 is SGHRS, CDR2 YFSETQ. The CDR3 consists of 16 residues. CDR3 coding DNA: TGCGCCAGCAGCTTGGGGCTGCGTTCTGGGGCCAACGTCCGGACTTTC. Residues: CASSLGLRSGANVRTF.

This clonotype occurred many times. It may be a read error: a sequence one base away is much more abundant. The chain combines TRBV7-3 with TRBJ2-4; 9 bases are a match to TRBD2. Germline CDR1 reads SGHTA; CDR2 reads FQGTGA. The CDR3 is made up of 17 amino acids. Here the CDR3 reads CASSSSGDGVAKNVQYF. The CDR3 DNA sequence: TGTGCCAGCAGTTCTAGCGGGGATGGGGTAGCCAAAAACGTTCAGTACTTC.

This chain links TRBV18 with TRBJ1-5; TRBD1 might be the D (6 bases). This CDR3 spans 14 amino acids. The V end lost 3 bases, the J end lost 9 bases, and 15 bases lay between the germline ends. From germline, CDR1 is KGHSH and CDR2 LQKENI. In DNA, the CDR3 is TGTGCCAGCTCACCCTGGACAGTCCGTGGGCCCCAGCATTTT. Amino acids: CASSPWTVRGPQHF.

Turning to this clonotype: Its ends do not fully match the called genes, so a read error is possible. V usage is TRBV5-1 and J usage is TRBJ1-1; perhaps TRBD1 as D (5 bases). Germline lookup yields CDR1 SGHRS and CDR2 YFSETQ. The CDR3 sequence is 14 residues long. CDR3 DNA: TGCGCCAGTAGCTTGGTACAGGATTACACTGAAGCTTTCTTT. It is translated as CASSLVQDYTEAFF.

There are many counts of this clonotype. V usage is TRBV12-3 or TRBV12-4 and J usage is TRBJ2-7; D is ambiguous. This CDR3 has 11 amino acids. V lost 5 bases and J 6 bases, leaving 8 bases between the germline ends. The CDR3 loop is CASSTASEQYF. The CDR3 bases are TGTGCCAGCAGTACAGCCTCCGAGCAGTACTTC.

This clonotype was observed a handful of times. V gene TRBV7-9 combines with J gene TRBJ2-6; no clear D. This CDR3 has 17 amino acids. Trimming stripped 2 bases from V and 4 bases from J, with 15 bases between. Germline CDR1 and CDR2: SEHNR and FQNEAQ (reference sequence). The CDR3 loop reads CASSLLGQASGANVLTF. CDR3 sequence (DNA): TGTGCCAGCAGCTTACTGGGCCAGGCATCCGGGGCCAACGTCCTGACTTTC.

This clonotype was counted only a few times. The V and J genes are TRBV19 and TRBJ1-2; 8 positions agree with TRBD1. V was clipped by 3 bases and J by 3 bases; unmatched bases: 3. The CDR3 covers 14 residues. Per germline, CDR1 LNHDA and CDR2 SQIVND (reference sequence). CDR3 loop: CASSMDRAYYGYTF. In DNA form, the CDR3 reads TGTGCCAGTAGTATGGACAGGGCGTACTATGGCTACACCTTC.

V and J are TRBV12-3 or TRBV12-4 and TRBJ1-6; TRBD1 agrees at 7 bases. The CDR3 is 14 amino acids. The V segment lost 5 bases and the J segment 10 bases; nucleotides outside the gene matches: 8. CDR3 protein: CASSTRQGRSPLHF. The CDR3, as DNA: TGTGCCAGCAGTACTCGACAGGGAAGGTCACCCCTCCACTTT.

This clonotype was counted only a few times. The chain joins TRBV4-3 to TRBJ2-5, with 8 nucleotides matching TRBD2. From germline, CDR1 is LGHNA and CDR2 YSLEER. The CDR3 contains 17 residues. V trimming: 0 bases; J trimming: 2 bases; junction bases outside the gene matches: 8. CDR3 region: CASSQDRAAGDQETQYF. For the CDR3, the DNA is TGCGCCAGCAGCCAAGATCGGGCAGCGGGAGATCAAGAGACCCAGTACTTC.

With regard to this clonotype: Likely a read error: the CDR3 ends without its conserved phenylalanine or tryptophan. CDR3 loop: CASSYGDRGETQYC. In nucleotides, the CDR3 is TGTGCCAGCAGTTACGGGGACAGGGGAGAGACCCAGTACTGC. The V and J genes are TRBV6-5 and TRBJ2-5; the match to TRBD1 covers 10 bases. V lost 2 bases and J lost 4; bases outside the gene matches: 1. The CDR3 spans 14 residues. The V gene's germline CDR1 is MNHEY and CDR2 SVGAGI.

The chain uses TRBV7-2 and TRBJ1-2, with 9 bases fitting TRBD1. The CDR3 has 15 amino acids. V lost 1 base to trimming and J lost 6 bases; unmatched junction nucleotides: 6. Germline V lookup: CDR1 SGHTA, CDR2 FQGNSA. Here the CDR3 reads CASSLVPGTGNGYTF. The CDR3 DNA reads TGTGCCAGCAGCTTAGTGCCCGGGACAGGGAATGGCTACACCTTC.

This clonotype appeared many times. The V call is TRBV20-1, the J call TRBJ2-6, with 7 bases lining up with TRBD2. Germline assignment: CDR1 DFQATT and CDR2 SNEGSKA (reference sequence). This CDR3 is 16 amino acids long. Unmatched junction bases numbered 3, after V lost 1 base and J lost 0 bases. CDR3 region: CSARGGGSSGANVLTF. CDR3 nucleotides: TGCAGTGCTAGAGGCGGGGGTAGCTCTGGGGCCAACGTCCTGACTTTC.

This clonotype was recorded a few times. At one of its ends the junction is not consistent with the germline gene, which may arise from a read error. V is TRBV6-1 and J is TRBJ2-3; D not certain. Germline assignment: CDR1 MNHNS and CDR2 SASEGT. This CDR3 comprises 13 residues. The CDR3 DNA reads as TGTGTCAGCATGGACGGTTACACAGATACGCAGTATTTT. Translation gives CVSMDGYTDTQYF.

To note about this clonotype: This clone may be a read error of a much larger clone one base away. V and J are TRBV20-1 and TRBJ2-7; no clear D gene. From germline, CDR1 is DFQATT and CDR2 SNEGSKA (reference sequence). The CDR3 spans 13 residues. The CDR3 region has the DNA TGCGGTGCGAGACCTGGTTACTCCTACGAGCAGTACTTC. Translated, it gives CGARPGYSYEQYF.

This clonotype was detected many times. V is TRBV5-1 and J is TRBJ2-7; D remains unclear. The CDR3 consists of 15 residues. The V gene lost 4 bases and the J gene lost 0 bases, with 14 bases spanning the gap. Looked up from germline, CDR1 is SGHRS and CDR2 is YFSETQ. The CDR3 sequence is CASSVLEAASYEQYF. The CDR3 DNA follows: TGCGCCAGCAGCGTCCTTGAGGCCGCCTCCTACGAGCAGTACTTC.

Turning to this clonotype: This could be a read error, since a much larger clone is one nucleotide away. The CDR3 is CASSQVQEAGGSYEQDF. In nucleotides, the CDR3 is TGCGCCAGCAGCCAAGTACAGGAAGCGGGCGGGAGCTACGAGCAGGACTTC. The genes are TRBV4-1 and TRBJ2-7, with 7 bases identical to TRBD2. This CDR3 region has 17 residues. CDR1 is MGHRA, CDR2 YSYEKL, per germline.

With regard to this clonotype: Compared with germline, one end of the junction differs, possibly owing to a read error. The chain employs TRBV5-1 and TRBJ2-1; the match to TRBD2 covers 14 bases. Germline lookup yields CDR1 SGHRS and CDR2 YFSETQ. The CDR3 has 16 residues. In DNA form, the CDR3 reads TGCGCTAGCAGCGTTATCGGGACTAGCGGGGGAGATGAGCAGTTCTTC. It is translated as CASSVIGTSGGDEQFF.

This chain links TRBV9 with TRBJ1-2; 8 positions agree with TRBD1. This CDR3 is 14 amino acids long. Trimming took 4 bases from V and 8 from J; bases not matched to a gene: 10. Germline values: CDR1 SGDLS, CDR2 YYNGEE. Here the CDR3 DNA reads TGTGCCAGCAGCCCTAGCCAGGGGGCTAGAGGCTACACCTTC. Protein: CASSPSQGARGYTF.